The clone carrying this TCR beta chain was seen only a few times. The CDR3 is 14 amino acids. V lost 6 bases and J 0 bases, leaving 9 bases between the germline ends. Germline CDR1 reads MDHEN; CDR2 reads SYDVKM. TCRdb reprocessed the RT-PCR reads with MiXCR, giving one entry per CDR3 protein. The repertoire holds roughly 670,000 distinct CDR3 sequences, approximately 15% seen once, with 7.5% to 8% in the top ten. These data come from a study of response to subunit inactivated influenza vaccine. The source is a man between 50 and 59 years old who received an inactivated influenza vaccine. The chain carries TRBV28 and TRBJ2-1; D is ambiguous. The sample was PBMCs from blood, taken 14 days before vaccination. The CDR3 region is CASSEASSYNEQFF. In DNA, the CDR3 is TGTGCCAGCAGCGAAGCGAGCTCCTACAATGAGCAGTTCTTC.